Each of the 6 T cell receptor beta chains below was sequenced from the same sample in a study of T-cell memory formation after mild COVID-19. One entry per CDR3 protein, called by TCRdb with MiXCR from the 5' RACE reads. The sample holds about 350,000 distinct CDR3 sequences, around 15% seen once. The sample comprised PBMCs or a T cell subset sorted from them (not recorded which). Source of these receptors: a man aged 18 to 30 who had mild COVID-19 (a few samples of this study predate the infection). Cell type and time point are not known.

The chain couples TRBV18 to TRBJ2-1, with D perhaps matching TRBD2 (7 bases). The V gene's germline CDR1 is KGHSH and CDR2 LQKENI. CDR3 length: 14 residues. V dropped 3 bases and J dropped 8 bases, with 14 bases sitting between them. The DNA for the CDR3 is TGTGCCAGCTCACCCAGGGAGGGGGATCATGAGCAGTTCTTC. This codes for CASSPREGDHEQFF. Full variable domain (outside the CDR3, taken from reference TRBV18 and TRBJ2-1): NAGVMQNPRHLVRRRGQEARLRCSPMKGHSHVYWYRQLPEEGLKFMVYLQKENIIDESGMPKERFSAEFPKEGPSILRIQQVVRGDSAAYFCASSPREGDHEQFFGPGTRLTVL.

This clonotype was seen a few times. The chain links TRBV20-1 to TRBJ1-5, with D possibly matching TRBD1 (6 bases). The CDR3 sequence is 13 residues long. Germline CDR1 reads DFQATT; CDR2 reads SNEGSKA (reference sequence). V shed 6 bases and J shed 4 bases, with 13 bases lying between them. CDR3 bases: TGCAGTGCCACTCCCGACAGGAATCAGCCCCAGCATTTT. Translating it yields CSATPDRNQPQHF.

The CDR3 loop reads CASSLLTGDRTEAFF. For the CDR3, the DNA is TGCGCCAGCAGCCTCCTCACAGGGGACAGAACTGAAGCTTTCTTT. The V and J genes are TRBV5-1 and TRBJ1-1, with TRBD1 identical over 7 bases. Trimming at V came to 4 bases and at J to 5 bases, leaving 11 bases not matched to a gene. Germline V lookup: CDR1 SGHRS, CDR2 YFSETQ. This CDR3 has 15 amino acids.

This clonotype has just a few counts. The genes are TRBV6-6 and TRBJ2-7; D gene ambiguous. The CDR3 runs to 14 residues. Trimming stripped 2 bases from V and 4 bases from J, with 12 bases between. Germline CDR1 is MNHNY and CDR2 is SVGAGI (reference sequence). CDR3 residues: CASSYVRSSYEQYF. The CDR3 nucleotides read TGTGCCAGCAGTTACGTGAGGTCCAGTTACGAGCAGTACTTC.

The rearrangement uses TRBV2 and TRBJ2-7; 12 bases are shared with TRBD2. With 6 bases clipped from V and 3 bases from J, the junction kept 6 bases outside the gene matches. The CDR3 consists of 15 residues. Looked up from germline, CDR1 is SNHLY and CDR2 is FYNNEI. As DNA, the CDR3 is TGTGCCAGCAGCCGCTTACTAGCGGGGGGCTACGAGCAGTACTTC. Its translation is CASSRLLAGGYEQYF.

V and J are TRBV28 and TRBJ2-3; TRBD2 aligns across 10 bases. With V trimmed by 4 bases and J by 4 bases, 5 bases remained unmatched. The CDR3 consists of 15 residues. CDR1 MDHEN and CDR2 SYDVKM come from the germline V gene. CDR3 DNA: TGTGCCAGCAGTTCAGCTAGCGGGGGATCAGATACGCAGTATTTT. Protein product: CASSSASGGSDTQYF.